The clone carrying this T cell receptor (beta chain) was picked up many times. Its antigen remains unknown. The sample belongs to a study of T cells in Graves' hyperthyroidism and ophthalmopathy. Findings and limits, study-wide: Onset of ophthalmopathy came a median roughly 6.4 months after the model predicted it.

RNA transcripts yielded amplified TCR beta CDR3 regions. The study used the HTBI primer set for a first-round RT-PCR of the TCR CDR3. TCRdb reprocessed the multiplex PCR reads with MiXCR, giving one entry per CDR3 protein. This table holds some 380,000 distinct CDR3 sequences, approximately 15% found once. This CDR3 has 13 residues. V was pared by 5 bases and J by 13 bases, with 10 bases of the junction left unmatched. The germline V gene encodes CDR1 SGHAT and CDR2 FQNNGV. The clonotype was recovered from a man aged 25-45 years with Graves' hyperthyroidism that later progressed to Graves' ophthalmopathy. The sequencing sample was made of blood. This rearrangement joins TRBV11-2 to TRBJ2-5, with 10 bases fitting TRBD2. The CDR3: CASSQPAGGIMYF. CDR3 DNA: TGTGCCAGCAGCCAACCAGCGGGGGGGATCATGTACTTC.